The sequence of this T cell receptor beta chain was determined in a study of beta chain features in type 1 diabetes. The CDR3 totals 17 residues. Germline loops: CDR1 KGHSH, CDR2 LQKENI. V dropped 3 bases and J dropped 3; count of bases not matched to a gene: 8. Sequencing targeted expressed TCRB transcripts, as all isolated RNA had been reverse transcribed. Measured with immunoSEQ multiplex PCR; TCRdb has only the in-frame clones, and not every one. In the table there are 310,000 or so clones, approximately 11% of which are singletons. Study outcomes and limitations: Using cDNA template may skew counts toward highly expressing activated cells.

As to this clone: The antigen is unknown.

This receptor was taken from a woman in her twenties or thirties in good health. Sequenced: naive CD4+ T cells from blood. The gene calls are TRBV18 and TRBJ2-3, with 11 bases lining up with TRBD2. The CDR3 DNA follows: TGTGCCAGCTCACCTTATACTAGCGGGAGAGGGACAGATACGCAGTATTTT. This sequence encodes CASSPYTSGRGTDTQYF.